These 15 T cell receptor beta chains were sequenced from one sample in a study of T cells in Graves' hyperthyroidism and ophthalmopathy. Researchers took RNA transcripts and amplified the TCR beta CDR3 regions from them. In the first-round RT-PCR of the TCR CDR3, the HTBI primer set was used. TCRdb itself ran the multiplex PCR reads through MiXCR, one entry per CDR3 protein. The data hold fewer than 400,000 distinct CDR3 sequences, with around 15% observed a single time. The sequencing input was blood. These TCRs come from a man aged 45-60 years with Graves' ophthalmopathy.

This clonotype occurred many times. J is TRBJ2-5 and V is TRBV3-1; either TRBD1 or TRBD2 may supply D (5 bases each). Germline values: CDR1 LGHDT, CDR2 YNNKEL (reference sequence). V was pared by 8 bases and J by 7 bases, with 20 bases between. The length of the CDR3 is 14 residues. The DNA for the CDR3 is TGTGCCAGCTCTACTTGGGACCAAGCAGGGACCCAGTACTTC. Translated: CASSTWDQAGTQYF.

This chain links TRBV5-1 with TRBJ2-4; 11 nucleotides align to TRBD2. Germline V lookup: CDR1 SGHRS, CDR2 YFSETQ. V lost 3 bases and J lost 2; bases outside the gene matches: 10. The CDR3 loop spans 18 amino acids. CDR3 in amino acids: CASSSRLAGLGSKNIQYF. In nucleotides, the CDR3 is TGCGCCAGCAGCTCGAGACTAGCGGGACTTGGGTCCAAAAACATTCAGTACTTC.

This chain connects TRBV15 to TRBJ1-1; D gene uncertain. Germline CDR1 is LNHNV and CDR2 is YYDKDF (reference sequence). Trimming removed 9 bases at V and 0 bases at J, with 11 bases between. This CDR3 region has 13 residues. CDR3 coding DNA: TGTGCCACTGGGGAGCGCTTGAACACTGAAGCTTTCTTT. As protein: CATGERLNTEAFF.

The sample holds many counts of this clonotype. The V gene is TRBV5-1, the J gene TRBJ2-1, with 12 nucleotides matching TRBD2. Germline V CDR1 and CDR2: SGHRS, YFSETQ. The CDR3 is made up of 16 amino acids. J was trimmed by 0 bases and V by 3 bases; bases with no gene match: 1. CDR3 amino acids: CASSSSGRASYNEQFF. The CDR3 DNA reads TGCGCCAGCAGCTCTAGCGGGAGGGCCTCCTACAATGAGCAGTTCTTC.

The V call is TRBV7-9, the J call TRBJ1-2; tentative D call: TRBD1 (6 bases). V lost 6 bases, J lost 0 bases, and 14 bases lay in between. The CDR3 extends over 15 amino acids. Germline-derived CDR1 and CDR2 are SEHNR and FQNEAQ (reference sequence). DNA for the CDR3: TGTGCCAGCAGACCAGGGGCGACAGCTAACTATGGCTACACCTTC. It is translated as CASRPGATANYGYTF.

The V call is TRBV19, the J call TRBJ1-4, with TRBD1 matching 7 bases. Germline loops: CDR1 LNHDA, CDR2 SQIVND (reference sequence). With 5 bases clipped from V and 3 bases from J, the junction kept 6 bases outside the gene matches. CDR3 length: 15 amino acids. CDR3 DNA: TGTGCCAGTAGTCCCGGGACAGCAGCTAATGAAAAACTGTTTTTT. Translated: CASSPGTAANEKLFF.

The chain uses TRBV9 and TRBJ1-1; D gene unclear. Trimming stripped 2 bases from V and 14 bases from J, with 22 bases between. Germline V CDR1 and CDR2: SGDLS, YYNGEE. This CDR3 comprises 14 residues. The CDR3 sequence is CASSVIGGERGVFF. For the CDR3, the DNA is TGTGCCAGCAGCGTCATCGGTGGGGAACGAGGTGTGTTCTTT.

This chain joins TRBV6-5 and TRBJ1-6, with D maybe TRBD1 (6 bases). Germline CDR1 and CDR2: MNHEY and SVGAGI. V lost 4 bases, J lost 6 bases, and 13 bases lay in between. The CDR3 totals 15 residues. The CDR3 region has the DNA TGTGCCAGCAGTTCGACAGGAACCCTTAATTCACCCCTCCACTTT. Residues: CASSSTGTLNSPLHF.

This clonotype was detected ten times or more. This sequence joins TRBV5-1 and TRBJ1-4; D call uncertain. Trimming cost V 4 bases and J 8 bases, with 18 bases left between them. The CDR3 runs to 15 residues. CDR1 is SGHRS and CDR2 is YFSETQ in the germline V gene. CDR3 region: CASSGTLDNDEKLFF. As DNA, the CDR3 is TGCGCCAGCAGCGGTACACTGGATAACGACGAAAAACTGTTTTTT. The full variable domain, with the rest looked up from reference TRBV5-1 and TRBJ1-4, is KAGVTQTPRYLIKTRGQQVTLSCSPISGHRSVSWYQQTPGQGLQFLFEYFSETQRNKGNFPGRFSGRQFSNSRSEMNVSTLELGDSALYLCASSGTLDNDEKLFFGSGTQLSVL.

This clonotype has at least ten counts. This chain connects TRBV3-1 to TRBJ1-1; D unresolved. Germline V gives CDR1 LGHDT, CDR2 YNNKEL (reference sequence). V shed 0 bases and J shed 0 bases, with 8 bases lying between them. This CDR3 has 15 residues. Written as DNA, the CDR3 is TGTGCCAGCAGCCAAGACCTACAGCTGAACACTGAAGCTTTCTTT. This translates into CASSQDLQLNTEAFF. The entire variable domain, with the rest obtained from reference TRBV3-1 and TRBJ1-1, is as follows: DTAVSQTPKYLVTQMGNDKSIKCEQNLGHDTMYWYKQDSKKFLKIMFSYNNKELIINETVPNRFSPKSPDKAHLNLHINSLELGDSAVYFCASSQDLQLNTEAFFGQGTRLTVV.

V gene TRBV29-1 combines with J gene TRBJ2-3; 10 bases agree with TRBD1. The V gene's germline CDR1 is SQVTM and CDR2 ANQGSEA. The CDR3 has 15 residues. Trimming cost V 1 base and J 4 bases; bases outside gene matches: 5. CDR3 in amino acids: CSVEATGQGPDTQYF. DNA for the CDR3: TGCAGCGTTGAAGCTACGGGACAGGGGCCAGATACGCAGTATTTT.

The V and J genes are TRBV2 and TRBJ2-2, with 9 nucleotides matching TRBD2. The germline V gene encodes CDR1 SNHLY and CDR2 FYNNEI. CDR3 length equals 14 residues. The V segment lost 7 bases and the J segment 5 bases; nucleotides outside the gene matches: 5. DNA of the CDR3: TGTGCCAGCACGGCTAGCGGGAATACCGGGGAGCTGTTTTTT. Translating it yields CASTASGNTGELFF.

This clonotype was detected many times. Written as DNA, the CDR3 is TGCAGTGCTAGAGCGGGAAACGGCAACACTGAAGCTTTCTTT. Translation: CSARAGNGNTEAFF. This chain joins TRBV20-1 and TRBJ1-1; D is uncertain. The germline CDR1 and CDR2 sequences are DFQATT and SNEGSKA (reference sequence). This CDR3 is 14 amino acids long. V was pared by 1 base and J by 2 bases, with 11 bases between.

This clonotype was recorded a few times. The chain recombines TRBV7-9 with TRBJ2-1; 8 bases fit TRBD2. This CDR3 is 13 amino acids long. J was trimmed by 7 bases and V by 5 bases; bases with no gene match: 4. CDR1 is SEHNR, CDR2 FQNEAQ, per germline (reference sequence). The DNA of the CDR3 is TGTGCCAGCAGCCCCGCTAGCGGGAATGAGCAGTTCTTC. It codes for CASSPASGNEQFF.

J is TRBJ2-2 and V is TRBV20-1, with 9 bases identical to TRBD2. Germline loops: CDR1 DFQATT, CDR2 SNEGSKA (reference sequence). J was trimmed by 1 base and V by 6 bases; bases with no gene match: 3. The CDR3 runs to 14 residues. CDR3 sequence reads: CSASSGRNTGELFF. In DNA form, the CDR3 reads TGCAGTGCGAGTAGCGGGAGGAACACCGGGGAGCTGTTTTTT.